Below, 8 T cell receptor beta chains from the same sample are listed, as sequenced in a study of blood T cell repertoires in COVID-19. Here immunoSEQ multiplex PCR was the method, and the copy in TCRdb shows in-frame clones only, minus some. Of approximately 260,000 clones in the sample, around 87% were seen once. Source material: peripheral blood. The receptor set was obtained from a man aged 18-30 years with active or convalescent COVID-19.

This chain uses TRBV12-3 or TRBV12-4 with TRBJ1-3; the D gene is possibly TRBD1 (6 bases). This CDR3 region has 13 residues. Trimming removed 3 bases from V and 4 bases from J, with 7 bases in between. The CDR3 loop is CASSFDRGNTIYF. The DNA for the CDR3 is TGTGCCAGCAGTTTCGACAGGGGAAACACCATATATTTT.

This chain uses TRBV19 with TRBJ2-5; the match to TRBD1 covers 7 bases. The junction had 1 base not matched to a gene; V was cut back by 5 bases and J by 4 bases. The CDR3 contains 12 residues. Germline CDR1 and CDR2: LNHDA and SQIVND (reference sequence). The CDR3 loop is CASSPGGETQYF. The CDR3 DNA follows: TGTGCCAGTAGTCCAGGGGGAGAGACCCAGTACTTC.

The gene calls are TRBV5-1 and TRBJ1-2; no reliable D call. The CDR3 loop spans 13 amino acids. Germline CDR1 is SGHRS and CDR2 is YFSETQ. Trimming removed 4 bases at V and 4 bases at J, with 11 bases between. In DNA, the CDR3 is TGCGCCAGCAGCCCCGGAGAAGTCTATGGCTACACCTTC. Amino acid sequence: CASSPGEVYGYTF.

This chain uses TRBV5-6 with TRBJ2-5, with 8 bases matching TRBD2. The CDR3 consists of 16 residues. J gave up 5 bases and V 0 bases, and 9 bases lay outside the gene matches. CDR1 SGHDT and CDR2 YYEEEE come from the germline V gene. This CDR3 reads CASSLDPAGVQETQYF. CDR3 DNA sequence: TGTGCCAGCAGCTTGGATCCAGCGGGAGTGCAGGAGACCCAGTACTTC. Drawing the rest from reference TRBV5-6 and TRBJ2-5, the complete variable domain is DAGVTQSPTHLIKTRGQQVTLRCSPKSGHDTVSWYQQALGQGPQFIFQYYEEEERQRGNFPDRFSGHQFPNYSSELNVNALLLGDSALYLCASSLDPAGVQETQYFGPGTRLLVL.

V usage is TRBV5-5 and J usage is TRBJ2-7, with a weak D call TRBD1 (7 bases). The CDR3 has 12 amino acids. Germline V gene sequence: CDR1 SGHKS, CDR2 YYEKEE (reference sequence). The ends were cut back, 6 bases at V and 3 bases at J, with 10 bases in the middle. The CDR3 loop is CASTRGDYEQYF. Here the CDR3 DNA reads TGTGCCAGCACCAGGGGGGACTACGAGCAGTACTTC.

The rearrangement links TRBV28 to TRBJ1-1; no reliable D call. In germline, CDR1 is MDHEN, CDR2 SYDVKM. The CDR3 covers 14 residues. V was cut by 7 bases and J by 10 bases, with 22 bases left in between. CDR3 amino acids: CASTPGGRPFGAFF. The CDR3 nucleotides are TGTGCCAGCACCCCCGGTGGCAGGCCATTTGGAGCTTTCTTT.

The chain joins TRBV7-2 to TRBJ2-3, with D perhaps TRBD1 (6 bases). Deletions cut 4 bases from V and 8 bases from J, with 22 bases between. There are 16 residues in the CDR3. Germline V gene data show CDR1 as SGHTA and CDR2 as FQGNSA. CDR3 amino acids: CASSSEGRTIRGTQYF. In nucleotides, the CDR3 is TGTGCCAGCAGCTCAGAAGGTCGGACGATCAGGGGTACGCAGTATTTT.

The chain links TRBV30 to TRBJ2-5, with TRBD1 matching 7 bases. The CDR3 covers 16 residues. The V segment lost 0 bases and the J segment 5 bases; nucleotides outside the gene matches: 12. The germline V gene encodes CDR1 GTSNPN and CDR2 SVGIG (reference sequence). CDR3 DNA sequence: TGTGCCTGGAGTGTGAATAGGGGGCTTATTCGGGAGACCCAGTACTTC. Its protein is CAWSVNRGLIRETQYF. The variable domain in full, completed from reference TRBV30 and TRBJ2-5, reads SQTIHQWPATLVQPVGSPLSLECTVEGTSNPNLYWYRQAAGRGLQLLFYSVGIGQISSEVPQNLSASRPQDRQFILSSKKLLLSDSGFYLCAWSVNRGLIRETQYFGPGTRLLVL.